The clone carrying this TCR beta chain was seen a few times. Seattle's cohort entered during active infection and was followed longitudinally. The ends were cut back, 8 bases at V and 2 bases at J, with 7 bases in the middle. The CDR3 extends over 12 amino acids. CDR1 and CDR2 (germline): MNHNY, SVGAGI (reference sequence). Sequencing was performed with immunoSEQ multiplex PCR; in TCRdb, only in-frame clones are kept and a portion is missing. The repertoire has about 370,000 clones, around 87% of them found once; the top ten carry roughly 10%. This entry comes from a study of blood T cell repertoires in COVID-19.

What was sequenced was peripheral blood. The chain employs TRBV6-6 and TRBJ2-4, with D perhaps TRBD2 (5 bases). This TCR derives from a woman aged 25 to 45 with COVID-19, enrolled during active disease. The CDR3 here is CASEGSKNIQYF. The CDR3 DNA reads as TGTGCCAGCGAGGGATCCAAAAACATTCAGTACTTC.